This passage covers 19 T cell receptor beta chains from one sample sequenced in a study of OX40 agonist ivuxolimab in advanced cancers. The table came from immunoSEQ multiplex PCR; TCRdb's copy has only in-frame clones and leaves some out. The top ten hold roughly 3.4% of the sample, which has roughly 45,000 clones, roughly 88% seen once. The specimen comprised CD4+ or CD8+ T cells sorted from blood, sampled in a trial of the OX40 agonist ivuxolimab. The receptors come from an adult with an advanced solid tumor such as melanoma, head and neck, liver or kidney cancer.

The rearrangement joins TRBV2 to TRBJ2-6, with unresolved D. V lost 1 base and J 4 bases, leaving 8 bases between the germline ends. The germline CDR1 and CDR2 sequences are SNHLY and FYNNEI. CDR3 size: 15 residues. The CDR3 DNA reads as TGTGCCAGCAGTGAAGGGCGCTCCGGGGCCAACGTCCTGACTTTC. Translation gives CASSEGRSGANVLTF.

This chain uses TRBV25-1 with TRBJ2-5; D may be TRBD1 (5 bases). The CDR3 totals 15 residues. V lost 3 bases to trimming and J lost 1 base, with 12 bases between them. Germline loops: CDR1 MGHDK, CDR2 SYGVNS. CDR3 sequence reads: CASSDPTVPQETQYF. The CDR3, as DNA: TGTGCCAGCAGTGACCCGACAGTCCCCCAAGAGACCCAGTACTTC.

The chain combines TRBV7-9 with TRBJ2-7; D not resolved. The CDR3 is made up of 12 amino acids. Trimming left V 0 bases short and J 7 bases short, with 7 bases between. Germline loops: CDR1 SEHNR, CDR2 FQNEAQ (reference sequence). The CDR3 DNA is TGTGCCAGCAGCTTAGCTGTCGGGGAGCAGTACTTC. Amino acids: CASSLAVGEQYF.

This clone occurred a few times. The chain couples TRBV6-1 to TRBJ1-5, with a weak D call TRBD1 (6 bases). With 2 bases removed from V and 5 bases from J, the gap between germline ends came to 13 bases. Germline values: CDR1 MNHNS, CDR2 SASEGT. This CDR3 has 15 residues. CDR3 region: CASSETTGAHQPQHF. The CDR3 nucleotides are TGTGCCAGCAGTGAAACAACGGGGGCACATCAGCCCCAGCATTTT.

This chain joins TRBV5-1 and TRBJ1-1; D is unclear. The CDR3 sequence is 14 residues long. V was pared by 0 bases and J by 1 base, with 7 bases between. Germline V CDR1 and CDR2: SGHRS, YFSETQ. The CDR3 bases are TGCGCCAGCAGCTTGGGGGCGGGGAACACTGAAGCTTTCTTT. It codes for CASSLGAGNTEAFF.

The genes are TRBV23-1 and TRBJ1-6; 10 nucleotides line up with TRBD1. TRBV23-1 is reported as an ORF; its role is uncertain. CDR3 length: 15 residues. V lost 0 bases and J lost 8; bases outside the gene matches: 1. The DNA of the CDR3 is TGCGCCAGCAGTCAATCGGACAGGGGGGATTCACCCCTCCACTTT. It translates to CASSQSDRGDSPLHF.

The rearrangement joins TRBV7-9 to TRBJ2-7; 9 bases match TRBD1. The V gene end was trimmed by 5 bases and the J gene end by 5 bases; junction bases not matched to a gene: 7. This CDR3 is built from 14 residues. Looked up from germline, CDR1 is SEHNR and CDR2 is FQNEAQ (reference sequence). CDR3 residues: CASSPGTGPNEQYF. In nucleotides, the CDR3 is TGTGCCAGCAGCCCCGGGACAGGGCCCAACGAGCAGTACTTC.

The chain carries TRBV6-5 and TRBJ2-3; TRBD1 might be the D (5 bases). CDR3 size: 14 residues. Trimming took 4 bases from V and 4 from J, leaving 12 bases between them. CDR1 and CDR2 from the germline V gene are MNHEY and SVGAGI. The CDR3 loop reads CASSFRVGADTQYF. CDR3 nucleotides: TGTGCCAGCAGTTTCAGGGTTGGAGCAGATACGCAGTATTTT.

The V gene is TRBV4-3, the J gene TRBJ2-3; D possibly corresponds to TRBD1 (5 bases). The V end was cut by 0 bases, the J end by 0 bases, with 10 bases between. This CDR3 is 16 amino acids long. Germline CDR1 reads LGHNA; CDR2 reads YSLEER. The CDR3 region is CASSQDPGHSTDTQYF. In DNA, the CDR3 is TGCGCCAGCAGCCAAGATCCAGGACACAGCACAGATACGCAGTATTTT.

The rearrangement links TRBV9 to TRBJ1-4; D uncertain. CDR1 is SGDLS, CDR2 YYNGEE, per germline. Between the trimmed V and J ends, which lost 7 bases and 4 bases, there was a span of 20 bases. This CDR3 is built from 16 residues. CDR3 region: CASGREGEGINEKLFF. The CDR3 nucleotides read TGTGCCAGCGGAAGGGAGGGTGAGGGCATTAATGAAAAACTGTTTTTT.

V usage is TRBV7-8 and J usage is TRBJ1-2; TRBD1 matches at 8 bases. J was trimmed by 7 bases and V by 0 bases; bases with no gene match: 7. Germline CDR1 reads SGHVS; CDR2 reads FQNEAQ. The CDR3 length is 15 residues. The CDR3 sequence: CASSLASGTGRGYTF. In nucleotides, the CDR3 is TGTGCCAGCAGCTTAGCCTCCGGGACAGGCCGTGGCTACACCTTC. The full variable domain, its missing parts supplied by reference TRBV7-8 and TRBJ1-2, is GAGVSQSPRYKVAKRGQDVALRCDPISGHVSLFWYQQALGQGPEFLTYFQNEAQLDKSGLPSDRFFAERPEGSVSTLKIQRTQQEDSAVYLCASSLASGTGRGYTFGSGTRLTVV.

This chain connects TRBV7-6 to TRBJ2-1; D not resolved. The V gene lost 1 base and the J gene lost 7 bases, with 5 bases spanning the gap. The CDR3 contains 12 residues. Germline assignment: CDR1 SGHVS and CDR2 FNYEAQ. The CDR3, as DNA: TGTGCCAGCAGCTTAGGACTGAATGAGCAGTTCTTC. Translated: CASSLGLNEQFF.

This chain joins TRBV5-1 and TRBJ1-4, with D uncertain. V lost 0 bases to trimming and J lost 1 base, with 7 bases between them. The CDR3 spans 15 residues. Germline assignment: CDR1 SGHRS and CDR2 YFSETQ. The CDR3 loop is CASSLDGRTNEKLFF. The CDR3 bases are TGCGCCAGCAGCTTGGATGGTAGAACTAATGAAAAACTGTTTTTT.

The rearrangement links TRBV18 to TRBJ1-3; D is undetermined. The CDR3 contains 14 residues. V lost 1 base and J lost 1, with 5 bases in between. Germline lookup yields CDR1 KGHSH and CDR2 LQKENI. In DNA form, the CDR3 reads TGTGCCAGCTCACCACAGGCATCTGGAAACACCATATATTTT. This codes for CASSPQASGNTIYF.

The rearrangement links TRBV5-1 to TRBJ2-3, with TRBD1 as a possible D gene (7 bases). This CDR3 has 15 amino acids. V was trimmed by 4 bases and J by 2 bases, leaving 14 bases between them. The germline V gene encodes CDR1 SGHRS and CDR2 YFSETQ. The CDR3 region has the DNA TGCGCCAGCAGCCCTGCGGGACAGCCCACAGATACGCAGTATTTT. This translates into CASSPAGQPTDTQYF.

This clone was detected a few times. V gene TRBV30 combines with J gene TRBJ1-4; a weak D match, TRBD1 (6 bases). Trimming removed 3 bases at V and 13 bases at J, with 18 bases between. CDR1 GTSNPN and CDR2 SVGIG come from the germline V gene (reference sequence). There are 13 residues in the CDR3. Here the CDR3 reads CAWSWENRAGLFF. As DNA, the CDR3 is TGTGCCTGGAGCTGGGAAAACAGGGCCGGACTGTTTTTT.

V is TRBV4-1 and J is TRBJ2-7, with 11 bases aligning to TRBD2. The V and J ends lost 3 bases and 3 bases, in that order; junction bases with no gene match: 13. The CDR3 sequence is 18 residues long. Germline V gene sequence: CDR1 MGHRA, CDR2 YSYEKL. The CDR3 DNA follows: TGCGCCAGCAGCCAGGCCAACCTAATAGCGGGAGGGATCTACGAGCAGTACTTC. Its translation is CASSQANLIAGGIYEQYF.

This chain uses TRBV27 with TRBJ2-1, with 13 bases identical to TRBD2. In germline, CDR1 is MNHEY, CDR2 SMNVEV (reference sequence). CDR3 length: 16 residues. Germline trimming cut 5 bases from V and 5 bases from J; bases unmatched to any gene: 6. CDR3 nucleotides: TGTGCCAGCAGTAGACCCGGGACTAGCGGGAACAATGAGCAGTTCTTC. Its protein is CASSRPGTSGNNEQFF.

V usage is TRBV7-2 and J usage is TRBJ2-7, with 7 bases identical to TRBD1. The trim removed 4 bases at V and 5 bases at J, leaving 11 bases unmatched. The CDR3 length is 15 residues. Germline V CDR1 and CDR2: SGHTA, FQGNSA. CDR3 in amino acids: CASSSGQVGLHEQYF. CDR3 sequence (DNA): TGTGCCAGCAGCTCCGGACAGGTCGGGTTACACGAGCAGTACTTC.